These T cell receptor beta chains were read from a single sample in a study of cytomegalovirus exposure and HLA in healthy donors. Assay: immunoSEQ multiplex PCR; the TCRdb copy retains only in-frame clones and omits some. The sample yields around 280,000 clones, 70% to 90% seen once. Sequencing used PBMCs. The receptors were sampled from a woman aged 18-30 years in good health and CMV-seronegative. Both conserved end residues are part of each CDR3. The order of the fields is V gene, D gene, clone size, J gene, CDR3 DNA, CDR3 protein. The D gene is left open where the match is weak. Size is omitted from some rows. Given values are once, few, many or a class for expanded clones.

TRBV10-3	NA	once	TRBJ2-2	TGTGCCATCAGGCGCGACACCGGGGAGCTGTTTTTT	CAIRRDTGELFF
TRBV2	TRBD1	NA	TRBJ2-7	TGTGCCAGCACCCCGGCAGGGGGTTCCGAGCAGTACTTC	CASTPAGGSEQYF
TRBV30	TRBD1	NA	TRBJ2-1	TGTGCCTGGAGTAAGCTACAGGGGGTCGAGGAGCAGTTCTTC	CAWSKLQGVEEQFF
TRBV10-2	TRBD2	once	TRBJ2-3	TGCGCCAGCAGTGAGTTAGCGGGGGGGTTAACAGATACGCAGTATTTT	CASSELAGGLTDTQYF
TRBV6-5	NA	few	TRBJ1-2	TGTGCCAGCAGTTACTCGATCGGGGATCACTATGGCTACACCTTC	CASSYSIGDHYGYTF
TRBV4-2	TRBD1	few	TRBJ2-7	TGTGCCAGCAGCCTAGCAACGGGACAGGGGGCATACGAGCAGTACTTC	CASSLATGQGAYEQYF
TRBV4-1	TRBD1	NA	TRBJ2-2	TGCGCCAGCAGGCCCCGGACAGGGATCGGGGAGCTGTTTTTT	CASRPRTGIGELFF
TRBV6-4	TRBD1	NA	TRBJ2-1	TGTGCCAGCAGTCCAAGGGACAGGGGGCACAATGAGCAGTTCTTC	CASSPRDRGHNEQFF
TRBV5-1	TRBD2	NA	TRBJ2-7	TGCGCCAGCAGCCCCGGACTAGCGGGGCCCTCCTACGAGCAGTACTTC	CASSPGLAGPSYEQYF
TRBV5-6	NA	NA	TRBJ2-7	TGTGCCAGCAGCTTTTTCGGTTACTACGAGCAGTACTTC	CASSFFGYYEQYF
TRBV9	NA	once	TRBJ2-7	TGTGCCAGCAGCGTAACACCGGGGGGCGGGCAGTACTTC	CASSVTPGGGQYF
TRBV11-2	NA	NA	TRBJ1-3	TGTGCCAGCAGCTTTGTCGAGAGGGAAAGGGCTGGAAACACCATATATTTT	CASSFVERERAGNTIYF
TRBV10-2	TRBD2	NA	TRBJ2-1	TGCGCCAGCACTGGACTAGCGGGGGGGCCTTACAATGAGCAGTTCTTC	CASTGLAGGPYNEQFF
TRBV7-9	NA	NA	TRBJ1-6	TGTGCCGGGGGAGGAACAGGAATCGGACCCCTCCACTTT	CAGGGTGIGPLHF
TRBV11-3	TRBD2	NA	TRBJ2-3	TGTGCCAGCAGCAAGGAGCGCGGGGGGGCATATACGCAGTATTTT	CASSKERGGAYTQYF
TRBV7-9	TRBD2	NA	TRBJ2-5	TGTGCCAGCAGTCCTATAGCGGGGCCGCTAGAGACCCAGTACTTC	CASSPIAGPLETQYF
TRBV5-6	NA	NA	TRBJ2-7	TGTGCCAGCAGCCAAGCCGGGATGGGAGCCTACGAGCAGTACTTC	CASSQAGMGAYEQYF
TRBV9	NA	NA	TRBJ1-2	TGTGCCAGCAGCCCCCGGCTAGACCTGGCTAACTATGGCTACACCTTC	CASSPRLDLANYGYTF
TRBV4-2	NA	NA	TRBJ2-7	TGTGCCAGCAGCCAAGAAGGAGCGGCAGGGCAGTACTTC	CASSQEGAAGQYF
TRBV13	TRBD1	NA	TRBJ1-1	TGTGCCAGCAGCGCGGGACAGCCTGAAGCTTTCTTT	CASSAGQPEAFF
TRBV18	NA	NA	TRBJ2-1	TGTGCCAGCTCACCATCCGACAGATCTTCCTACAATGAGCAGTTCTTC	CASSPSDRSSYNEQFF
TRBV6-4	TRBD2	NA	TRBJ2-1	TGTGCCAGCAGTGTAAGCGGGGGGGCCAAATACAATGAGCAGTTCTTC	CASSVSGGAKYNEQFF